This TCR beta chain stems from a study of T-cell reconstitution after alpha-beta-depleted transplantation in children. Whole-study findings and limits: T-cell numbers and diversity one year post-transplant derived largely from freshly generated T cells.

Preparing the TCRbeta library involved the use of unique molecular identifiers. Each CDR3 protein is one row after TCRdb ran MiXCR on the PCR reads. In the table there are 480,000 or so distinct CDR3 sequences, over 9.5% of which are singletons. This clonotype has a count of ten or more. Its antigen is not known. The CDR3 runs to 16 residues. The trim removed 1 base at V and 6 bases at J, leaving 11 bases unmatched. Germline-derived CDR1 and CDR2 are MGHDK and SYGVNS. This chain uses TRBV25-1 with TRBJ2-7; TRBD2 matches at 8 bases. This TCR was recovered from a child aged 2 to 10 with inherited bone marrow failure, due to receive a stem cell transplant. The specimen comprised PBMCs, sampled before TCRalphabeta/CD19-depleted stem cell transplant. As DNA, the CDR3 is TGTGCCAGCAGTGAATTGGGTCGGGAGGGCCTCGGCGAGCAGTACTTC. Its translation: CASSELGREGLGEQYF.